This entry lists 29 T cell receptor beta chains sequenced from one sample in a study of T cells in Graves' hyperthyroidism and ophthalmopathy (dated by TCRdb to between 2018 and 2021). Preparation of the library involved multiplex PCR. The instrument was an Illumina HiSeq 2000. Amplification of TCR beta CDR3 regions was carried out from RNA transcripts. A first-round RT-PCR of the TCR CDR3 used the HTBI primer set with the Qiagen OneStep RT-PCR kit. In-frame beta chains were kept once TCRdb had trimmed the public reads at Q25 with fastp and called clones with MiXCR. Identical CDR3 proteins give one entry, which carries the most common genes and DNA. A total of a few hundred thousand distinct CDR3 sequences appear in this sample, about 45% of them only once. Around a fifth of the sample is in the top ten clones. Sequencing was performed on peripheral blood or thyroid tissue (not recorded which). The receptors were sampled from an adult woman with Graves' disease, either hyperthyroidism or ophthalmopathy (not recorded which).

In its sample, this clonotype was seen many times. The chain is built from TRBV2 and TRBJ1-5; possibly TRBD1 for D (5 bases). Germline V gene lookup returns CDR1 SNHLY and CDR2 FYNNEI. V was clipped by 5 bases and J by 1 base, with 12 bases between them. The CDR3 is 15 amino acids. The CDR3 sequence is CASSTSPGSNQPQHF. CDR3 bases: TGTGCCAGCAGTACGAGCCCAGGGAGCAATCAGCCCCAGCATTTT.

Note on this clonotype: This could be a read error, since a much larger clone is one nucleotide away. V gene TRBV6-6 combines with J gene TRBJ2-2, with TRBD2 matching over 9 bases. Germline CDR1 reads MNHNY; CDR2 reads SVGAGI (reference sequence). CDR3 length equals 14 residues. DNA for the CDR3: TGTGCCAGCAGTCGGACTAGCGCGGCCGGGGAGCTGCTTTTT. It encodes CASSRTSAAGELLF.

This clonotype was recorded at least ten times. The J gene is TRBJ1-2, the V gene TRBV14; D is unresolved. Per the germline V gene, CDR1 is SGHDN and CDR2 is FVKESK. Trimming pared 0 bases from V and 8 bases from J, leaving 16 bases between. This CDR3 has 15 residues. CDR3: CASSQDFWGRRGYTF. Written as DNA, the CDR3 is TGTGCCAGCAGCCAAGATTTTTGGGGAAGGAGGGGCTACACCTTC.

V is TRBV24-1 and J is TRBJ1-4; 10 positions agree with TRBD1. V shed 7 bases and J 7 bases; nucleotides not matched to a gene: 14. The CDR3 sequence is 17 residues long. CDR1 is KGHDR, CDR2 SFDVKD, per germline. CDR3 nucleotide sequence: TGTGCCACCAGCCAGCCTGGGACAGGGGTATTGCGTGAAAAACTGTTTTTT. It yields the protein CATSQPGTGVLREKLFF.

The CDR3, as DNA: TGTGCCAGTCACAGGGGGTACTCTGGGGCCAACGTCCTGACTTTC. As protein: CASHRGYSGANVLTF. The chain links TRBV19 to TRBJ2-6; 8 bases fit TRBD1. Germline CDR1 reads LNHDA; CDR2 reads SQIVND (reference sequence). The trim removed 8 bases at V and 0 bases at J, leaving 3 bases unmatched. This CDR3 spans 15 amino acids. Drawing the rest from reference TRBV19 and TRBJ2-6, the complete variable domain is DGGITQSPKYLFRKEGQNVTLSCEQNLNHDAMYWYRQDPGQGLRLIYYSQIVNDFQKGDIAEGYSVSREKKESFPLTVTSAQKNPTAFYLCASHRGYSGANVLTFGAGSRLTVL.

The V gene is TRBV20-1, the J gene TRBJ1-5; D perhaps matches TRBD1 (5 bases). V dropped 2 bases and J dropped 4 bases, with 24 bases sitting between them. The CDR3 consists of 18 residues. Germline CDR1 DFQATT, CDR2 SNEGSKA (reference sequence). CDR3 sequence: CSARPSGSGEGTNQPQHF. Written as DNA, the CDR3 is TGCAGTGCTAGACCTAGCGGGAGCGGAGAGGGGACTAATCAGCCCCAGCATTTT.

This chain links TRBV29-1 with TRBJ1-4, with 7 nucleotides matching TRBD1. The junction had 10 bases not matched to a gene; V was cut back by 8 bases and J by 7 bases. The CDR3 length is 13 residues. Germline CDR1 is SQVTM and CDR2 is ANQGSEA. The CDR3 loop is CSWTGTAGEKLFF. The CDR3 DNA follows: TGCAGCTGGACCGGGACAGCAGGTGAAAAACTGTTTTTT.

CDR3 loop: CASSEWGGGIRGDTEAFF. CDR3 sequence (DNA): TGTGCCAGCAGTGAGTGGGGTGGGGGGATCCGAGGGGACACTGAAGCTTTCTTT. V is TRBV2 and J is TRBJ1-1; perhaps TRBD1 as D (5 bases). The CDR3 spans 18 residues. Germline CDR1 SNHLY, CDR2 FYNNEI. Deletions cut 3 bases from V and 3 bases from J, with 23 bases between. Variable domain in full (rest from reference TRBV2 and TRBJ1-1): EPEVTQTPSHQVTQMGQEVILRCVPISNHLYFYWYRQILGQKVEFLVSFYNNEISEKSEIFDDQFSVERPDGSNFTLKIRSTKLEDSAMYFCASSEWGGGIRGDTEAFFGQGTRLTVV.

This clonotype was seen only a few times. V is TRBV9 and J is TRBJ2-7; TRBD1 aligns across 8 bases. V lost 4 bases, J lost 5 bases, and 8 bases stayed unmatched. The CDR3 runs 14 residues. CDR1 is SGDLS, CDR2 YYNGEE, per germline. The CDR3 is CASSSQGGVHEQYF. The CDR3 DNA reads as TGTGCCAGCAGCTCACAGGGGGGTGTCCACGAGCAGTACTTC. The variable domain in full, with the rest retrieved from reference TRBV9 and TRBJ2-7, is DSGVTQTPKHLITATGQRVTLRCSPRSGDLSVYWYQQSLDQGLQFLIQYYNGEERAKGNILERFSAQQFPDLHSELNLSSLELGDSALYFCASSSQGGVHEQYFGPGTRLTVT.

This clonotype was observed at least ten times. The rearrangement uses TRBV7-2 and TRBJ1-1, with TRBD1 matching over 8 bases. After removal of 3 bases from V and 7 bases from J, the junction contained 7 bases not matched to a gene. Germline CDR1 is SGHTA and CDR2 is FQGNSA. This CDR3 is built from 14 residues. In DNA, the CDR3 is TGTGCCAGCAGCTTGGATCAGGGGGCAATTGAAGCTTTCTTT. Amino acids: CASSLDQGAIEAFF.

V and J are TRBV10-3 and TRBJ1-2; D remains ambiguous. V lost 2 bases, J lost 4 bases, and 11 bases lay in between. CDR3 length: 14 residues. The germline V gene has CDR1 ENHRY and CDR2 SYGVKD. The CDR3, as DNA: TGTGCCATCAGTGAGGAGGGCAGAGCCTATGGCTACACCTTC. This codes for CAISEEGRAYGYTF.

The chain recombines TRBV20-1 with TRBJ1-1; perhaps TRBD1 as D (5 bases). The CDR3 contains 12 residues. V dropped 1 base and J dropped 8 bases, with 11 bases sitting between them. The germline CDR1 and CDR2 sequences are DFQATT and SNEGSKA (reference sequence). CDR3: CSARGGDGEAFF. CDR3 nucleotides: TGCAGTGCTAGAGGGGGGGATGGCGAAGCTTTCTTT.

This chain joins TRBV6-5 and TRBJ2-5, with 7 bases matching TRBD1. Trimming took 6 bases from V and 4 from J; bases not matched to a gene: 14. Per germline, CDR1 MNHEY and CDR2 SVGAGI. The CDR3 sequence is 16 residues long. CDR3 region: CASRLGGASLAETQYF. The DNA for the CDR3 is TGTGCCAGCAGGTTAGGGGGCGCGAGTTTGGCAGAGACCCAGTACTTC.

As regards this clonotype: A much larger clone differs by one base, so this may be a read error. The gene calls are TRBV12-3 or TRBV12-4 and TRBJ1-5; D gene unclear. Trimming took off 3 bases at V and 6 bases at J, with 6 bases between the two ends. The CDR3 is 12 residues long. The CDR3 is CASSLSRQPQHF. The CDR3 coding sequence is TGTGCCAGCAGTTTGTCTCGTCAGCCCCAGCATTTT.

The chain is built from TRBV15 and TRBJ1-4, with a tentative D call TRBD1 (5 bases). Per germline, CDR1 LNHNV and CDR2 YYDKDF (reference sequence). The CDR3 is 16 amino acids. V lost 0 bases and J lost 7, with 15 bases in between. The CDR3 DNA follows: TGTGCCACCAGCAGAGATATCGGGGGATGGGTTGAAAAACTGTTTTTT. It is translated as CATSRDIGGWVEKLFF.

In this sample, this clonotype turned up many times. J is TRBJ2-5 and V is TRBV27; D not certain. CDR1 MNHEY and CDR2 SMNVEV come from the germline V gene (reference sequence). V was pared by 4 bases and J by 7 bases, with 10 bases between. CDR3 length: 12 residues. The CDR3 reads CASSSVLGTQYF. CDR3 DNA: TGTGCCAGCAGTTCGGTTCTGGGGACCCAGTACTTC.

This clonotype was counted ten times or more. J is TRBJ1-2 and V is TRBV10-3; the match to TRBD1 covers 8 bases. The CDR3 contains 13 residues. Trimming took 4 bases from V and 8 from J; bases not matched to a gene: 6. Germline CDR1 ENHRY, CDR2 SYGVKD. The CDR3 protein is CAISGYRGYGYTF. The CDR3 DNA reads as TGTGCCATCAGTGGGTACAGGGGGTACGGCTACACCTTC.

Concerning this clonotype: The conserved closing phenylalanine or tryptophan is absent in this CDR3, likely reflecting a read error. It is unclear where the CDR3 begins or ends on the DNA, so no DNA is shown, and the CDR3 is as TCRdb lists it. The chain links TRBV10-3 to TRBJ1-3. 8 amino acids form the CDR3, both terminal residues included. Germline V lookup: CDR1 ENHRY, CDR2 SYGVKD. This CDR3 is CAISEWKA.

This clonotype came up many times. For the CDR3, the DNA is TGTGCCAGCAGCTCTTCCCGGGACAGGGGATCAAATCAGCCCCAGCATTTT. It specifies CASSSSRDRGSNQPQHF. This chain joins TRBV7-9 and TRBJ1-5; 10 nucleotides agree with TRBD1. CDR3 size: 17 residues. CDR1 is SEHNR and CDR2 is FQNEAQ in the germline V gene (reference sequence). V trimming: 4 bases; J trimming: 4 bases; junction bases outside the gene matches: 10.

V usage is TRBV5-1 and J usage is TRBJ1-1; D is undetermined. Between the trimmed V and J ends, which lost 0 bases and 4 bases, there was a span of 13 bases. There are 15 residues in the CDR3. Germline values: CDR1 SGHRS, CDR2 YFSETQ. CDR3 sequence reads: CASSLGALYGTEAFF. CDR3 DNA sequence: TGCGCCAGCAGCTTGGGAGCGTTATACGGCACTGAAGCTTTCTTT.

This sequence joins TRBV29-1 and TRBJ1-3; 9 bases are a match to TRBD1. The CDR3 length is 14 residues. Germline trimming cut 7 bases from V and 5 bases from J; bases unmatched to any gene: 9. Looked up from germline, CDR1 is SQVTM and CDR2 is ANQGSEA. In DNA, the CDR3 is TGCAGCGCGCTCGGGGACAGGGATAGAAACACCATATATTTT. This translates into CSALGDRDRNTIYF.

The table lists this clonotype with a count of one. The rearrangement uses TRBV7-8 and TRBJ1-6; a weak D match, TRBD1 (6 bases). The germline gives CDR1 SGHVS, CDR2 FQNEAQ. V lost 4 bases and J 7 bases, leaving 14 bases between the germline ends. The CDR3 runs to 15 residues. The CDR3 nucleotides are TGTGCCAGCAGCTGGGACACCTACGGCAATTCACCCCTCCACTTT. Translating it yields CASSWDTYGNSPLHF. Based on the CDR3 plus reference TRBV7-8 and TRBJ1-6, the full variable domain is GAGVSQSPRYKVAKRGQDVALRCDPISGHVSLFWYQQALGQGPEFLTYFQNEAQLDKSGLPSDRFFAERPEGSVSTLKIQRTQQEDSAVYLCASSWDTYGNSPLHFGNGTRLTVT.

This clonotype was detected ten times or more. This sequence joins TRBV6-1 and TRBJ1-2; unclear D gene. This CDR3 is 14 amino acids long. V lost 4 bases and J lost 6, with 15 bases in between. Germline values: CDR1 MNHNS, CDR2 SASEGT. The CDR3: CASSATTGLDGYTF. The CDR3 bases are TGTGCCAGCAGTGCTACGACGGGTCTGGATGGCTACACCTTC.

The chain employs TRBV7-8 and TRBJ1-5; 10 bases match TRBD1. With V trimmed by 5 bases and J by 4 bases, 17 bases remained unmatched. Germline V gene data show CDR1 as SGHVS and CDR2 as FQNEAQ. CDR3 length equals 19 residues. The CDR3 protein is CASSAQLTGGISHNQPQHF. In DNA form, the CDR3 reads TGTGCCAGCAGCGCCCAGCTGACAGGGGGCATTTCCCATAATCAGCCCCAGCATTTT.

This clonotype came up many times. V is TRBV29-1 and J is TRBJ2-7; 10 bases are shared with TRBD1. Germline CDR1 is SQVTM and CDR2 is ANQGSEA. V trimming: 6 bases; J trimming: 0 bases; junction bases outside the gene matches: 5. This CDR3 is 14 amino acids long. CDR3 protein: CSVPGQGSSYEQYF. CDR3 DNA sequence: TGCAGCGTCCCGGGACAGGGGAGCTCCTACGAGCAGTACTTC.

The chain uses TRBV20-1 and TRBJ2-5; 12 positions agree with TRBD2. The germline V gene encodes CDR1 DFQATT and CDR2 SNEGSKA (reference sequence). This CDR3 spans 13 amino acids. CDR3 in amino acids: CSQTSGRGETQYF. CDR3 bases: TGCAGCCAGACTAGCGGGAGAGGTGAGACCCAGTACTTC.

CDR3 residues: CATSPGRSSQHF. The CDR3 DNA reads TGTGCCACCAGCCCCGGGCGGTCATCCCAGCATTTT. This chain joins TRBV15 and TRBJ1-5; D unclear. Per germline, CDR1 LNHNV and CDR2 YYDKDF (reference sequence). V shed 5 bases and J shed 11 bases, with 13 bases lying between them. The CDR3 totals 12 residues.

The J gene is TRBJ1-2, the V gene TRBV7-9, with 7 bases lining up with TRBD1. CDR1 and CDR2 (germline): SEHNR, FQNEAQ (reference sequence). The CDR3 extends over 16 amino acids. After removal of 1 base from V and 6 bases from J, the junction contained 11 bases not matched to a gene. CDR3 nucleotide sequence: TGTGCCAGCAGCTTAGTAGCCTTGACAGGGTACCATGGCTACACCTTC. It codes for CASSLVALTGYHGYTF.

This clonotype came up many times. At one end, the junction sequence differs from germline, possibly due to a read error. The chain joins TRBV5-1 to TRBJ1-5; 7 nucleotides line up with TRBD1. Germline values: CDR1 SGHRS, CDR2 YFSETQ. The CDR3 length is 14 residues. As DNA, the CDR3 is TGTGCCAGCAGTTTAGAGGGGGCCGGACAGCCCCAGCATTTT. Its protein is CASSLEGAGQPQHF.